A single sample is the source of the 27 T cell receptor beta chains below, sequenced in a study of T cell changes during pregnancy in multiple sclerosis. Here immunoSEQ multiplex PCR was the method, and the copy in TCRdb shows in-frame clones only, minus some. The sample holds fewer than 110,000 clones, around 90% seen once. The sequences come from peripheral blood, collected in the third trimester of pregnancy. Receptors were obtained from a female donor in good health, enrolled as a control in a pregnancy study.

V gene TRBV10-3 combines with J gene TRBJ2-5; TRBD1 might be the D (7 bases). This CDR3 has 17 residues. V shed 0 bases and J shed 5 bases, with 19 bases lying between them. Germline loops: CDR1 ENHRY, CDR2 SYGVKD. CDR3 nucleotide sequence: TGTGCCATCAGTGAGTCGTGGCAGGGGGGTACTCGGGAGACCCAGTACTTC. It yields the protein CAISESWQGGTRETQYF.

The genes are TRBV5-6 and TRBJ1-5; a weak D match, TRBD1 (5 bases). Germline V CDR1 and CDR2: SGHDT, YYEEEE. The V end lost 0 bases, the J end lost 3 bases, and 10 bases lay between the germline ends. This CDR3 spans 15 amino acids. The CDR3 sequence: CASSLDGGLNQPQHF. The CDR3 DNA reads TGTGCCAGCAGCTTGGATGGGGGACTCAATCAGCCCCAGCATTTT.

The chain carries TRBV9 and TRBJ2-1; 12 positions agree with TRBD1. The V gene's germline CDR1 is SGDLS and CDR2 YYNGEE. The V gene end was trimmed by 4 bases and the J gene end by 6 bases; junction bases not matched to a gene: 5. CDR3 length equals 15 residues. The CDR3 nucleotides read TGTGCCAGCAGCTGGGGGACAGGGGGCTCCAATGAGCAGTTCTTC. Translated, it gives CASSWGTGGSNEQFF.

This clone was seen just once. The genes are TRBV6-5 and TRBJ1-2; TRBD1 matches 7 bases. Losses at the gene ends were 2 bases for V and 4 bases for J; bases not matched to a gene: 10. Germline CDR1 MNHEY, CDR2 SVGAGI. The CDR3 has 16 residues. CDR3 nucleotides: TGTGCCAGCAGTTACGGGGGACAGAAGGGTTCCTATGGCTACACCTTC. Translated: CASSYGGQKGSYGYTF.

As regards this clone: At one end, the junction sequence differs from germline, possibly due to a read error. The CDR3 DNA is TGTGCTAGCAGCTTCTTCGTGGGTCGCGGAGTGGGGGAGCTGTTTTTT. This codes for CASSFFVGRGVGELFF. The chain employs TRBV7-7 and TRBJ2-2, with D unresolved. The CDR3 consists of 16 residues. Germline V gene data show CDR1 as SSHAT and CDR2 as FNYEAQ (reference sequence).

V usage is TRBV19 and J usage is TRBJ2-5; 10 bases map to TRBD1. Looked up from germline, CDR1 is LNHDA and CDR2 is SQIVND (reference sequence). V dropped 9 bases and J dropped 7; count of bases not matched to a gene: 8. This CDR3 region has 13 residues. The CDR3, as DNA: TGTGCCAGCGGGGGGACAGGGGAATGGACCCAGTACTTC. Protein: CASGGTGEWTQYF.

This chain joins TRBV14 and TRBJ2-5; 9 positions agree with TRBD2. The trim removed 0 bases at V and 5 bases at J, leaving 10 bases unmatched. The CDR3 runs to 17 residues. CDR1 is SGHDN and CDR2 is FVKESK in the germline V gene. For the CDR3, the DNA is TGTGCCAGCAGCCAAGATTTCTCTAGCGGGGAGGGGGAGACCCAGTACTTC. Its translation: CASSQDFSSGEGETQYF.

The sample holds one count of this clone. The rearrangement uses TRBV13 and TRBJ2-5; the match to TRBD1 covers 7 bases. The CDR3 runs to 14 residues. V shed 5 bases, J shed 2 bases, and the junction held 5 bases outside the gene matches. Germline V gene data show CDR1 as PRHDT and CDR2 as FYEKMQ (reference sequence). The CDR3: CASSHDREQETQYF. CDR3 coding DNA: TGTGCCAGCAGCCACGACAGGGAACAAGAGACCCAGTACTTC.

The chain carries TRBV18 and TRBJ1-1; D is possibly TRBD1 (6 bases). This CDR3 comprises 13 residues. CDR1 is KGHSH, CDR2 LQKENI, per germline. V shed 3 bases and J shed 2 bases, with 7 bases lying between them. CDR3 loop: CASSPGANTEAFF. CDR3 coding DNA: TGTGCCAGCTCACCGGGGGCTAACACTGAAGCTTTCTTT.

The chain recombines TRBV5-4 with TRBJ1-1; maybe TRBD1 (5 bases). V lost 0 bases, J lost 5 bases, and 11 bases lay in between. Per the germline V gene, CDR1 is SGHNT and CDR2 is YYREEE (reference sequence). The CDR3 loop spans 14 amino acids. Here the CDR3 DNA reads TGTGCCAGCAGCTTGGAGCGGGGGAGGACTGAAGCTTTCTTT. Residues: CASSLERGRTEAFF.

This chain uses TRBV5-1 with TRBJ1-2, with D unclear. V was shortened by 0 bases and J by 2 bases, with 11 bases between the two germline ends. The germline V gene encodes CDR1 SGHRS and CDR2 YFSETQ. The length of the CDR3 is 15 residues. The CDR3 protein is CASSLGSVNNYGYTF. The CDR3 DNA follows: TGCGCCAGCAGCTTGGGATCAGTGAACAACTATGGCTACACCTTC. The full variable domain, rest sourced from reference TRBV5-1 and TRBJ1-2, is KAGVTQTPRYLIKTRGQQVTLSCSPISGHRSVSWYQQTPGQGLQFLFEYFSETQRNKGNFPGRFSGRQFSNSRSEMNVSTLELGDSALYLCASSLGSVNNYGYTFGSGTRLTVV.

V gene TRBV5-6 combines with J gene TRBJ1-2, with D tentatively TRBD1 (5 bases). The V end lost 3 bases, the J end lost 1 base, and 10 bases lay between the germline ends. The CDR3 has 14 amino acids. Germline loops: CDR1 SGHDT, CDR2 YYEEEE. This CDR3 is CASSSIDSNYGYTF. The CDR3 nucleotides read TGTGCCAGCAGCTCGATCGACAGTAACTATGGCTACACCTTC.

This clone was observed once. V gene TRBV18 combines with J gene TRBJ1-1; D is possibly TRBD1 (5 bases). CDR3 length: 13 amino acids. V lost 6 bases and J 2 bases, leaving 10 bases between the germline ends. CDR1 is KGHSH, CDR2 LQKENI, per germline. Here the CDR3 reads CASSRGINTEAFF. Written as DNA, the CDR3 is TGTGCCAGCTCGCGGGGGATCAACACTGAAGCTTTCTTT. The full variable domain, its missing parts supplied by reference TRBV18 and TRBJ1-1, is NAGVMQNPRHLVRRRGQEARLRCSPMKGHSHVYWYRQLPEEGLKFMVYLQKENIIDESGMPKERFSAEFPKEGPSILRIQQVVRGDSAAYFCASSRGINTEAFFGQGTRLTVV.

V is TRBV6-4 and J is TRBJ1-4, with D possibly being TRBD1 (5 bases). This CDR3 spans 15 amino acids. The germline V and J ends were trimmed by 6 bases and 1 base, with 12 bases remaining between them. Germline CDR1 is MRHNA and CDR2 is SNTAGT. DNA of the CDR3: TGTGCCAGCAGCTTGACGGGGGAAACTAATGAAAAACTGTTTTTT. Protein sequence: CASSLTGETNEKLFF.

This sequence joins TRBV6-5 and TRBJ2-1, with TRBD2 identical over 11 bases. The CDR3 length is 14 residues. V lost 5 bases and J lost 7; bases outside the gene matches: 4. Germline-derived CDR1 and CDR2 are MNHEY and SVGAGI. CDR3 residues: CASSLAGGRNEQFF. In DNA form, the CDR3 reads TGTGCCAGCAGTCTAGCGGGGGGACGTAATGAGCAGTTCTTC.

The genes are TRBV14 and TRBJ1-1; D gene ambiguous. Germline V CDR1 and CDR2: SGHDN, FVKESK. V lost 2 bases, J lost 0 bases, and 4 bases lay in between. The CDR3 has 13 residues. The CDR3 loop reads CASSQSLNTEAFF. The CDR3 nucleotides are TGTGCCAGCAGCCAATCCTTGAACACTGAAGCTTTCTTT.

In regard to this clone: The junction differs from germline at one of its ends, possibly a read error. This chain uses TRBV7-8 with TRBJ1-6; TRBD1 matches at 10 bases. The CDR3 runs to 21 residues. Looked up from germline, CDR1 is SGHVS and CDR2 is FQNEAQ. The CDR3 DNA follows: TGTGCCAGCAGCTCACAAACGTGGGACAGGGGACGGGCCGCCTACAATTCACCCCTCCACTTT. It translates to CASSSQTWDRGRAAYNSPLHF.

This clone was seen more than once but under ten times. The J gene is TRBJ1-1, the V gene TRBV9, with a weak D call TRBD1 (5 bases). The germline V gene encodes CDR1 SGDLS and CDR2 YYNGEE. The CDR3 totals 14 residues. V was trimmed by 0 bases and J by 5 bases, leaving 11 bases between them. The CDR3 bases are TGTGCCAGCAGCGTAGCGGCCCAGGGAACTGAAGCTTTCTTT. As protein: CASSVAAQGTEAFF.

The J gene is TRBJ1-2, the V gene TRBV7-8, with 7 bases matching TRBD1. Germline values: CDR1 SGHVS, CDR2 FQNEAQ. V shed 0 bases and J 2 bases; nucleotides not matched to a gene: 3. The CDR3 runs 15 residues. CDR3 in amino acids: CASSLARGPNYGYTF. The CDR3 DNA sequence: TGTGCCAGCAGCTTAGCGAGGGGGCCCAACTATGGCTACACCTTC.

The chain employs TRBV5-6 and TRBJ1-6, with TRBD1 as a possible D gene (5 bases). This CDR3 has 17 residues. Germline loops: CDR1 SGHDT, CDR2 YYEEEE. V was pared by 4 bases and J by 0 bases, with 14 bases between. The CDR3 DNA is TGTGCCAGCAGCGCTTGGGGGGGTAGCTCCTATAATTCACCCCTCCACTTT. Translation: CASSAWGGSSYNSPLHF.

The chain joins TRBV19 to TRBJ1-2, with 8 nucleotides matching TRBD1. The CDR3 totals 15 residues. Trimming removed 3 bases from V and 9 bases from J; junction bases left unmatched: 12. From germline, CDR1 is LNHDA and CDR2 SQIVND (reference sequence). Here the CDR3 DNA reads TGTGCCAGTAGTATGACCGACAGGGGATTTTTTAGCTACACCTTC. It codes for CASSMTDRGFFSYTF.

The V call is TRBV7-2, the J call TRBJ2-2; D gene uncertain. The germline V gene encodes CDR1 SGHTA and CDR2 FQGNSA. The V gene lost 0 bases and the J gene lost 2 bases, with 7 bases spanning the gap. The CDR3 sequence is 15 residues long. The CDR3 loop is CASSLALGNTGELFF. CDR3 nucleotide sequence: TGTGCCAGCAGCTTAGCGTTGGGCAACACCGGGGAGCTGTTTTTT.

The rearrangement uses TRBV11-1 and TRBJ2-3, with a possible D match to TRBD2 (6 bases). The V end was cut by 10 bases, the J end by 1 base, with 12 bases between. This CDR3 spans 13 amino acids. CDR1 and CDR2 (germline): SGHAT, FQDESV (reference sequence). In DNA form, the CDR3 reads TGTGCCATTGGGACTCCTCGCACAGATACGCAGTATTTT. Encoded protein: CAIGTPRTDTQYF. Full variable domain (remainder filled in from reference TRBV11-1 and TRBJ2-3): EAEVAQSPRYKITEKSQAVAFWCDPISGHATLYWYRQILGQGPELLVQFQDESVVDDSQLPKDRFSAERLKGVDSTLKIQPAELGDSAMYLCAIGTPRTDTQYFGPGTRLTVL.

The chain links TRBV9 to TRBJ2-1, with TRBD2 identical over 7 bases. J lost 3 bases, V lost 0 bases, and 3 bases had no gene match. The CDR3 has 15 amino acids. CDR1 and CDR2 from the germline V gene are SGDLS and YYNGEE. The CDR3 here is CASSVAGGNYNEQFF. CDR3 sequence (DNA): TGTGCCAGCAGCGTAGCCGGGGGGAACTACAATGAGCAGTTCTTC.

Regarding this clone: At one of its ends the junction is not consistent with the germline gene, which may arise from a read error. The chain links TRBV7-7 to TRBJ1-1; D remains unclear. Germline lookup yields CDR1 SSHAT and CDR2 FNYEAQ (reference sequence). The CDR3 spans 13 residues. The CDR3 DNA sequence: TGTGCTAGCAGCCCTCAGCCGGGAGATGAAGCTTTCTTT. This encodes CASSPQPGDEAFF.

J is TRBJ1-6 and V is TRBV11-2; D unclear. V lost 6 bases to trimming and J lost 9 bases, with 18 bases between them. This CDR3 spans 15 amino acids. From germline, CDR1 is SGHAT and CDR2 FQNNGV. CDR3 nucleotide sequence: TGTGCCAGCAGTTTCGGGTTGGATTTGAGTTCACCCCTCCACTTT. This sequence encodes CASSFGLDLSSPLHF.

A single count supports this clone. This chain's CDR3 is CASSSTGLGEAFF. CDR3 DNA: TGTGCCAGCAGCTCAACAGGGCTAGGGGAAGCTTTCTTT. The chain uses TRBV5-4 and TRBJ1-1, with D possibly TRBD1 on 6 matching bases. V was cut by 3 bases and J by 8 bases, with 14 bases left in between. The CDR3 totals 13 residues. Per the germline V gene, CDR1 is SGHNT and CDR2 is YYREEE (reference sequence).